Presented here are 8 T cell receptor beta chains from one specimen sequenced in a study of identical twins. TCRdb fed the 5' RACE reads into MiXCR, producing one record per CDR3 protein. The repertoire holds hundreds of thousands of distinct CDR3 sequences, with approximately 20% as singletons. The sample was also reused in another study, on yellow fever vaccine responses in identical twins.

The source material was CD4+ T cells sorted from blood. The receptors come from a woman younger than 30 in good health.

V usage is TRBV20-1 and J usage is TRBJ2-1; D is perhaps TRBD1 (6 bases). Germline lookup yields CDR1 DFQATT and CDR2 SNEGSKA (reference sequence). V lost 0 bases, J lost 8 bases, and 20 bases lay in between. CDR3 length: 16 residues. In nucleotides, the CDR3 is TGCAGTGCTAGAGATGGGGGCGGCGGGCCCGGATATGAGCAGTTCTTC. Its protein product is CSARDGGGGPGYEQFF.

This chain joins TRBV12-3 or TRBV12-4 and TRBJ2-5, with D tentatively TRBD1 or TRBD2 (5 bases each). The CDR3 runs 13 residues. The V end lost 3 bases, the J end lost 5 bases, and 10 bases lay between the germline ends. This chain's CDR3 is CASSFGGWETQYF. In DNA form, the CDR3 reads TGTGCCAGCAGTTTTGGGGGTTGGGAGACCCAGTACTTC.

This clonotype was detected only once. DNA of the CDR3: TGTGCCATCAGTGATACGGCAGGGGCTGGGGCCAACGTCCTGACTTTC. Translated: CAISDTAGAGANVLTF. This rearrangement joins TRBV10-3 to TRBJ2-6; tentatively, D is TRBD1 (6 bases). Per the germline V gene, CDR1 is ENHRY and CDR2 is SYGVKD. CDR3 size: 16 residues. Trimming removed 3 bases at V and 2 bases at J, with 11 bases between.

V and J are TRBV12-3 or TRBV12-4 and TRBJ2-3, with 10 bases that match TRBD1. The junction had 5 bases not matched to a gene; V was cut back by 5 bases and J by 3 bases. This CDR3 spans 15 amino acids. Here the CDR3 reads CASSARTGGTDTQYF. DNA of the CDR3: TGTGCCAGCAGTGCTAGGACAGGGGGGACAGATACGCAGTATTTT.

The chain uses TRBV11-2 and TRBJ2-1; TRBD2 agrees at 16 bases. This CDR3 is built from 19 residues. The V gene end was trimmed by 0 bases and the J gene end by 3 bases; junction bases not matched to a gene: 5. The V gene's germline CDR1 is SGHAT and CDR2 FQNNGV. The CDR3 nucleotides are TGTGCCAGCAGCTTAGAAGCGGGACTAGCGGGAGGGAACTACAATGAGCAGTTCTTC. Translating gives CASSLEAGLAGGNYNEQFF.

This chain connects TRBV9 to TRBJ1-2; D ambiguous. Per germline, CDR1 SGDLS and CDR2 YYNGEE. Trimming removed 1 base from V and 4 bases from J, with 8 bases in between. The CDR3 spans 13 residues. The CDR3 region has the DNA TGTGCCAGCAGCGTACCAGGAGGCTATGGCTACACCTTC. Translation: CASSVPGGYGYTF.

V usage is TRBV10-3 and J usage is TRBJ2-5; D is uncertain. Germline V gene data show CDR1 as ENHRY and CDR2 as SYGVKD. The V end lost 0 bases, the J end lost 2 bases, and 7 bases lay between the germline ends. This CDR3 spans 14 amino acids. The CDR3 is CAISESAGQETQYF. CDR3 DNA sequence: TGTGCCATCAGTGAGTCTGCCGGACAAGAGACCCAGTACTTC.

The chain carries TRBV28 and TRBJ2-1; D is unclear. V lost 3 bases to trimming and J lost 2 bases, with 11 bases between them. The V gene's germline CDR1 is MDHEN and CDR2 SYDVKM. The CDR3 is made up of 15 amino acids. CDR3 DNA: TGTGCCAGCAGTTTTGGTATAGGCACCTACAATGAGCAGTTCTTC. Protein product: CASSFGIGTYNEQFF.